Below are 26 T cell receptor beta chains sequenced from a single sample in a study of cytomegalovirus exposure and HLA in healthy donors. This PCR relied on a set of 60 Vbeta primers and 13 Jbeta primers. Sequencing used immunoSEQ multiplex PCR; TCRdb keeps in-frame clones, though not all of them. The sample lists around 130,000 clones; about 80% were seen once. The sequenced sample consisted of PBMCs. The receptors were gathered from a woman in her thirties or forties in good health and CMV-seronegative.

This chain uses TRBV11-2 with TRBJ1-2; 7 nucleotides agree with TRBD1. This CDR3 region has 14 residues. J lost 8 bases, V lost 1 base, and 7 bases had no gene match. Germline-derived CDR1 and CDR2 are SGHAT and FQNNGV. CDR3 residues: CASSLVRQGAGYTF. The CDR3 nucleotides read TGTGCCAGCAGCTTAGTACGACAGGGAGCAGGCTACACCTTC.

The chain links TRBV14 to TRBJ1-2; no definite D call. With 0 bases removed from V and 7 bases from J, the gap between germline ends came to 9 bases. CDR1 SGHDN and CDR2 FVKESK come from the germline V gene. The CDR3 has 13 amino acids. The CDR3 spells CASSQDSGSGYTF. As DNA, the CDR3 is TGTGCCAGCAGCCAAGATTCCGGGTCTGGCTACACCTTC.

The chain combines TRBV9 with TRBJ2-3, with 8 bases matching TRBD1. The CDR3 totals 16 residues. The germline V gene has CDR1 SGDLS and CDR2 YYNGEE. V was clipped by 3 bases and J by 0 bases; unmatched bases: 6. The DNA of the CDR3 is TGTGCCAGCAGCGGCGGACAGGGTTCTAGCACAGATACGCAGTATTTT. Its translation is CASSGGQGSSTDTQYF.

This clone has a single count. The chain uses TRBV27 and TRBJ2-4; 8 positions agree with TRBD2. The CDR3 is 16 residues long. The germline V gene has CDR1 MNHEY and CDR2 SMNVEV (reference sequence). V was pared by 5 bases and J by 1 base, with 7 bases of the junction left unmatched. The CDR3 coding sequence is TGTGCCAGCAGTCTCCGGGGGGGGGTCGCCAAAAACATTCAGTACTTC. This gives the protein CASSLRGGVAKNIQYF.

The gene calls are TRBV28 and TRBJ1-3, with TRBD1 matching over 7 bases. With V trimmed by 8 bases and J by 0 bases, 4 bases remained unmatched. The CDR3 is 14 amino acids. Germline-derived CDR1 and CDR2 are MDHEN and SYDVKM. The CDR3 sequence is CASGGQLSGNTIYF. The CDR3 nucleotides read TGTGCCAGCGGGGGACAGCTCTCTGGAAACACCATATATTTT.

This clone was counted a single time. This sequence joins TRBV1 and TRBJ2-3; the listed D gene, TRBD2, was not tested against the DNA. TRBV1 is an annotated pseudogene. The CDR3 extends over 15 amino acids. The CDR3 bases are TGCACCAGCAGCCAAGGCGCTTCTAGCACAGATACGCAGTATTTT. It codes for CTSSQGASSTDTQYF.

V and J are TRBV7-9 and TRBJ2-7; D is unresolved. The CDR3 extends over 12 amino acids. Germline V CDR1 and CDR2: SEHNR, FQNEAQ (reference sequence). V lost 3 bases and J 3 bases, leaving 6 bases between the germline ends. CDR3 region: CASSLQNYEQYF. In DNA form, the CDR3 reads TGTGCCAGCAGCTTGCAGAACTACGAGCAGTACTTC. Full variable domain (missing parts from reference TRBV7-9 and TRBJ2-7): DTGVSQNPRHKITKRGQNVTFRCDPISEHNRLYWYRQTLGQGPEFLTYFQNEAQLEKSRLLSDRFSAERPKGSFSTLEIQRTEQGDSAMYLCASSLQNYEQYFGPGTRLTVT.

This rearrangement joins TRBV7-2 to TRBJ1-1; D is perhaps TRBD1 (6 bases). The CDR3 sequence is 13 residues long. Trimming removed 5 bases from V and 5 bases from J, with 12 bases in between. Germline assignment: CDR1 SGHTA and CDR2 FQGNSA. This CDR3 is CASSPRRGTEAFF. CDR3 sequence (DNA): TGTGCCAGCAGCCCCCGTAGGGGGACTGAAGCTTTCTTT.

J is TRBJ2-2 and V is TRBV5-1; 7 bases map to TRBD1. The CDR3 has 15 residues. With 3 bases clipped from V and 5 bases from J, the junction kept 7 bases outside the gene matches. Looked up from germline, CDR1 is SGHRS and CDR2 is YFSETQ. Here the CDR3 DNA reads TGCGCCAGCAGCTGGAGACAGGGCGGGACCGGGGAGCTGTTTTTT. Translation gives CASSWRQGGTGELFF.

V and J are TRBV6-4 and TRBJ1-1; maybe TRBD1 (6 bases). Germline V CDR1 and CDR2: MRHNA, SNTAGT. This CDR3 has 14 amino acids. Between the trimmed V and J ends, which lost 2 bases and 8 bases, there was a span of 15 bases. CDR3 bases: TGTGCCAGCAGTGACGGGGGCACAGGGTCCGAAGCTTTCTTT. This gives the protein CASSDGGTGSEAFF.

This chain links TRBV4-1 with TRBJ2-1; TRBD2 is a possible D gene (6 bases). CDR1 MGHRA and CDR2 YSYEKL come from the germline V gene. Trimming took 7 bases from V and 4 from J, leaving 17 bases between them. The CDR3 is 15 amino acids. CDR3 nucleotides: TGCGCCAGCACGAACCTCTTGGGACTTTACAATGAGCAGTTCTTC. This sequence encodes CASTNLLGLYNEQFF.

The CDR3 is CASSLVWLDTNNQPQHF. The CDR3 DNA reads TGCGCCAGCAGCTTGGTATGGCTTGACACCAACAATCAGCCCCAGCATTTT. V gene TRBV5-1 combines with J gene TRBJ1-5; the D is unclear. CDR3 length equals 17 residues. V shed 0 bases and J shed 3 bases, with 16 bases lying between them. Per germline, CDR1 SGHRS and CDR2 YFSETQ. Filled out from reference TRBV5-1 and TRBJ1-5, the complete variable domain reads KAGVTQTPRYLIKTRGQQVTLSCSPISGHRSVSWYQQTPGQGLQFLFEYFSETQRNKGNFPGRFSGRQFSNSRSEMNVSTLELGDSALYLCASSLVWLDTNNQPQHFGDGTRLSIL.

Note on this clone: At one end the junction does not follow the germline gene, possibly because of a read error. This sequence joins TRBV9 and TRBJ1-1; possibly TRBD1 for D (5 bases). This CDR3 has 15 residues. Germline V gives CDR1 SGDLS, CDR2 YYNGEE. The CDR3 coding sequence is TGTACCAGCAGCGTAGAGGCAGGGCCAAGGACTGAAGCTTTCTTT. Translated: CTSSVEAGPRTEAFF.

The genes are TRBV11-2 and TRBJ1-4, with 7 bases fitting TRBD1. This CDR3 contains 14 residues. Germline V gene lookup returns CDR1 SGHAT and CDR2 FQNNGV. J gave up 8 bases and V 2 bases, and 5 bases lay outside the gene matches. The CDR3, as DNA: TGTGCCAGCAGCTTACAAGGGGGCCGGGAAAAACTGTTTTTT. Translated: CASSLQGGREKLFF. Full variable domain (outside the CDR3, taken from reference TRBV11-2 and TRBJ1-4): EAGVAQSPRYKIIEKRQSVAFWCNPISGHATLYWYQQILGQGPKLLIQFQNNGVVDDSQLPKDRFSAERLKGVDSTLKIQPAKLEDSAVYLCASSLQGGREKLFFGSGTQLSVL.

V gene TRBV7-2 combines with J gene TRBJ1-1, with 10 nucleotides matching TRBD1. Germline V gene lookup returns CDR1 SGHTA and CDR2 FQGNSA. The CDR3 totals 18 residues. The V segment lost 5 bases and the J segment 0 bases; nucleotides outside the gene matches: 12. This chain's CDR3 is CASSVRAGTGDLNTEAFF. CDR3 in DNA: TGTGCCAGCAGCGTCCGGGCCGGGACAGGGGATCTGAACACTGAAGCTTTCTTT.

V usage is TRBV19 and J usage is TRBJ1-4; D ambiguous. CDR1 and CDR2 from the germline V gene are LNHDA and SQIVND (reference sequence). The CDR3 extends over 21 amino acids. The germline V and J ends were trimmed by 1 base and 6 bases, with 30 bases remaining between them. The CDR3 DNA reads as TGTGCCAGTAGTATAGTGGGCCTGGGCTTTGGGCGCGCGCGTCGAGATGAAAAACTGTTTTTT. Translation gives CASSIVGLGFGRARRDEKLFF.

The rearrangement links TRBV19 to TRBJ1-1; D ambiguous. CDR3 length: 14 residues. V was clipped by 2 bases and J by 4 bases, with 11 bases between them. In germline, CDR1 is LNHDA, CDR2 SQIVND (reference sequence). For the CDR3, the DNA is TGTGCCAGTAGTATATACAGAGTTGGCACTGAAGCTTTCTTT. This translates into CASSIYRVGTEAFF.

The chain combines TRBV23-1 with TRBJ1-2; 7 bases are a match to TRBD1. TRBV23-1 is recorded as an ORF, its role being uncertain. Germline trimming cut 0 bases from V and 6 bases from J; bases unmatched to any gene: 28. The CDR3 runs to 22 residues. In nucleotides, the CDR3 is TGCGCCAGCAGTCAATCGATTGACAGAGACAGGGAGATCAAAATTACTGGGCATGGCTACACCTTC. It encodes CASSQSIDRDREIKITGHGYTF.

On this clone: The germline gene is not matched at one end of the junction; a read error may be the cause. This chain links TRBV4-1 with TRBJ2-1, with 7 bases aligning to TRBD1. Germline loops: CDR1 MGHRA, CDR2 YSYEKL. This CDR3 is 14 amino acids long. The CDR3 region is CAGSLHDRVNEQFF. DNA for the CDR3: TGCGCCGGCAGCCTCCACGACAGGGTAAATGAGCAGTTCTTC.

CDR3 DNA sequence: TGCACCAGCAGCCAACAGATTCCCCGCGCTAGCGGGAGTCTAAATGAGCAGTTCTTC. Encoded protein: CTSSQQIPRASGSLNEQFF. The gene calls are TRBV1 and TRBJ2-1; whether TRBD2, the table's D call, matches the DNA was not checked. TRBV1 is a pseudogene. The CDR3 extends over 19 amino acids.

V and J are TRBV9 and TRBJ2-3; no firm D call. CDR3 length equals 13 residues. V lost 4 bases and J lost 6, with 12 bases in between. Germline V gene sequence: CDR1 SGDLS, CDR2 YYNGEE. The CDR3 sequence: CASSPYQADTQYF. CDR3 coding DNA: TGTGCCAGCAGCCCATACCAAGCGGATACGCAGTATTTT.

Remarks on this clone: Other DNA sequences in this sample translate to the same CDR3. This chain joins TRBV6-6 and TRBJ2-7; possibly TRBD1 for D (5 bases). The CDR3 totals 14 residues. Between the trimmed V and J ends, which lost 5 bases and 7 bases, there was a span of 18 bases. The germline gives CDR1 MNHNY, CDR2 SVGAGI (reference sequence). The CDR3 DNA is TGTGCCAGCAGTCCGGGTCAGGGTTGGGAAGAGCAGTACTTC. It is translated as CASSPGQGWEEQYF.

The chain couples TRBV10-3 to TRBJ2-2, with D maybe TRBD1 (5 bases). CDR3 length: 17 amino acids. Germline assignment: CDR1 ENHRY and CDR2 SYGVKD. Trimming removed 0 bases from V and 5 bases from J, with 16 bases in between. The chain's CDR3 is CAISESGRIGVTGELFF. The CDR3 coding sequence is TGTGCCATCAGTGAGTCCGGCCGTATAGGGGTGACCGGGGAGCTGTTTTTT.

This chain connects TRBV7-2 to TRBJ2-1, with D tentatively TRBD2 (5 bases). V lost 0 bases and J lost 4, with 13 bases in between. Germline CDR1 reads SGHTA; CDR2 reads FQGNSA. There are 16 residues in the CDR3. CDR3 DNA sequence: TGTGCCAGCAGCTTAGCTCCCCTAGCCGAATACAATGAGCAGTTCTTC. It yields the protein CASSLAPLAEYNEQFF.

J is TRBJ1-2 and V is TRBV10-3, with D hard to call. Trimming pared 2 bases from V and 5 bases from J, leaving 15 bases between. CDR3 length equals 15 residues. CDR1 is ENHRY, CDR2 SYGVKD, per germline. The CDR3 protein is CAISEQGRQAYGYTF. As DNA, the CDR3 is TGTGCCATCAGTGAGCAAGGGAGGCAGGCTTATGGCTACACCTTC.

The chain joins TRBV14 to TRBJ1-5, with 7 bases that match TRBD1. Trimming took 0 bases from V and 5 from J; bases not matched to a gene: 10. The CDR3 is made up of 17 amino acids. Looked up from germline, CDR1 is SGHDN and CDR2 is FVKESK. The CDR3 DNA follows: TGTGCCAGCAGCCAAGAGTCACCGGGACAGATATATCAGCCCCAGCATTTT. Translation: CASSQESPGQIYQPQHF.